This TCR beta chain emerged from a study of shared clonotypes between healthy human individuals (dated by TCRdb to 2020 to 2022). With regard to the full study: A couple of women and three men aged 18 to 49 years were included in the cohort. For each donor, CD4 naive and CD4 memory were each run on three plates, CD8 naive on two plates, and CD8 memory on one plate. To estimate repertoire size and how much clonotypes are shared between individuals, the study performed deep sequencing of blood TCR repertoires from about five healthy adults. Libraries were prepared and TCR repertoires were sequenced by different laboratories using diverse techniques, in order to increase sequencing depth and limit assay-specific biases. Each donor's leukapheresis produced roughly between about 0.9 and 9.5 billion PBMCs.

With regard to this clone: What antigen it recognizes has not been identified. Qualities for individual bases were not recorded, and no much larger clone is one base off.

The investigation overall reported the following: Pairwise subsampling led to the expectation that sequencing depth would affect the degree of clonotype sharing among donors. Rarefaction of sorted-subset datasets indicated incomplete sequencing despite the large sequencing depth. Across several donors, approximately 4.6% of naive CD4, approximately 3.6% of naive CD8, 2.3% of memory CD4, and 0.4% to 0.45% of memory CD8 clonotypes were shared. Naive subsets generally had larger estimated clonotype richness than memory subsets. Sampling was restricted to blood, and TCR repertoires in tissue are likely to differ from TCR repertoires in blood. Compared with non-shared clonotypes, clonotypes shared by all four sorted-subset donors had higher generation probabilities. The genetic and exposure-history diversity represented was limited by the small number of donors.

CD8 naive samples consisted of CD45RO-negative cells that were positively selected for CCR7, yielding a CD45RA+CCR7+ population without TemRA cells. Donors were healthy HIV-negative adults with no recently reported acute infections or vaccinations. All donors were Caucasian adults living in Nashville, Tennessee, USA. Blood was collected by leukapheresis, and PBMCs were isolated by Ficoll-Histopaque density gradient centrifugation and then cryopreserved in liquid nitrogen vapor phase. Analytical flow cytometry was used to check the purity and quantity of every magnetically sorted T cell population. From each sorted fraction, genomic DNA was isolated and quantified by UV absorbance on a Nanodrop 2000c. From the cysteine through the phenylalanine, the CDR3 covers 15 amino acids. Only the CDR3 DNA stays, 45 bases, in frame from base 1. The germline V gene gives CDR1 as SGHTA and CDR2 as FQGNSA. V trim: 1 base; J trim: 6 bases; unmatched bases: 7.

Using the deep immunoSEQ assay, TCR CDR3 regions were amplified from genomic DNA by multiplex PCR. Extracted genomic DNA from each cell subset was distributed evenly across all wells of several immunoSEQ 96-well plates, and each plate was treated as a replicate. For sorted subsets, around 200 ng genomic DNA, equal to some 30,000 T cell genomes, was loaded into each replicate PCR. Purified libraries were measured with a Qubit 3.0 fluorometer, size-checked on a Bioanalyzer 2100, and measured again with the KAPA Library Quantification kit. Every immunoSEQ 96-well plate was sequenced on a dedicated single-read 150-cycle Illumina NextSeq 550 flow cell. Regarding the original processing steps: The immunoSEQ output contained only junctional sequences without quality scores, so filtering could not match that applied to full-length reads. To assign V/J genes and CDR3, sequences were annotated using PyIR, a Python wrapper for IgBLAST v1.9, with IMGT germline references. Reads were filtered out if the reads had weak V/J assignments (E-value above 1e-6), no CDR3, stop codons, out-of-frame junctions, or ambiguous translated residues. V3J clonotypes were defined by identical inferred V gene, J gene, and CDR3 amino acid sequence. Percentage overlap between repertoires was calculated by dividing the number of shared unique clonotypes by the size of the smaller repertoire. RTK rarefaction, the Chao1 estimator, and Recon v2.1 estimates of unobserved clonotypes were used to assess repertoire richness. OLGA was used to compute generation probabilities for all TCRbeta clonotypes that the gDNA method yielded from a few donors. The table comes from immuneACCESS by way of TCRdb, which keeps in-frame sequences with V and J called. Part of the clones is missing from these tables; in studies checked, under half for an unresolved V gene and the rest for unknown reasons. V and J calls and clone size are those listed in that table; D and trimming were worked out from the DNA. The sample table lists over 2 million clones, around 96% of them with a count of one. More than 0.95% of the sample lies in the top ten.

The chain is assembled from TRBV7-2 and TRBJ2-3; 7 nucleotides in the junction match TRBD1. This TCR was recovered from a man between 18 and 29 years old in good health. Input material: naive CD8+ T cells sorted from blood. Read against the paper, the sample's cell subset or site label means: CD45RA+CCR7+. The CDR3: CASSLDPTGSDTQYF. The nucleotide sequence reads TGTGCCAGCAGCTTAGATCCGACAGGGTCCGATACGCAGTATTTT.